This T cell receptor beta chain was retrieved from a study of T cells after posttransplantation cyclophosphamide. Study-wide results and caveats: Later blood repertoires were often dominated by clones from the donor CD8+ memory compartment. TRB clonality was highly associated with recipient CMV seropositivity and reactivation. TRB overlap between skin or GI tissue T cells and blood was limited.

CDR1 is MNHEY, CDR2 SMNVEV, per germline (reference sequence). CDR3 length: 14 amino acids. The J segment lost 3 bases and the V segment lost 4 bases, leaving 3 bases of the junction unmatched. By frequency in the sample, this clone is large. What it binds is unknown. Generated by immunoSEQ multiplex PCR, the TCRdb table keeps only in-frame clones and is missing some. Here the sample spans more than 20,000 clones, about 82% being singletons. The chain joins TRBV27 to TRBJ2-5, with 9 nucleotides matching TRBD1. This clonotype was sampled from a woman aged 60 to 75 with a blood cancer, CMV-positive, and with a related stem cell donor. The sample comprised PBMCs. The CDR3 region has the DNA TGTGCCAGCAGTTGGGGACAGGGTGAAGAGACCCAGTACTTC. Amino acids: CASSWGQGEETQYF.